This T cell receptor beta chain was sequenced for a study of cytomegalovirus exposure and HLA in healthy donors. Study overall: Early on, a data release was issued that held tens of millions of unique TCRs from HLA-typed donors. Study-level points and caveats: Being productive about 90% or about 30% of the time was typical of most TCR beta V segments in an earlier analysis. Further analysis, carried out later, found HLA-associated TCR beta chains more clonally expanded than equally common other chains.

V lost 9 bases and J lost 7; bases outside the gene matches: 10. Germline V gene lookup returns CDR1 LNHNV and CDR2 YYDKDF (reference sequence). CDR3 size: 13 residues. A note on this clone: The target antigen is unknown.

PCR amplification relied on 60 Vbeta primers (plus 13 Jbeta primers). Some clones are missing from TCRdb's copy, which holds only in-frame ones; the method was immunoSEQ multiplex PCR. The sample has about 160,000 clones, 82% seen once. Source material: PBMCs. The receptor's source is a girl under 18 in good health and CMV-seropositive. The rearrangement links TRBV15 to TRBJ1-1, with 8 bases matching TRBD1. The CDR3 DNA sequence: TGTGCCACAAGAACGACAGGGGAGGTTGAAGCTTTCTTT. It codes for CATRTTGEVEAFF.